The sequence of this T cell receptor beta chain was determined in a study of blood T cells in healthy people across ages. Notes on the study in general: Roughly linear age-related decline in beta diversity appeared, significant by age about 40.

Next came a second PCR, run for roughly 6 to 11 cycles, which used a sample-barcoded 5' primer along with a J-beta primer mix. MiXCR was run by TCRdb on the 5' RACE reads, yielding one entry per CDR3 protein. In the table there are approximately 800,000 distinct CDR3 sequences, just over 55% of which are singletons. Remarks on this clonotype: The antigen remains undetermined.

The CDR3 runs to 16 residues. CDR1 SGHAT and CDR2 FQNNGV come from the germline V gene. The chain couples TRBV11-2 to TRBJ2-4, with 10 bases identical to TRBD2. The end of the DNA is better explained by TRBJ2-5, so the J call may be wrong. This receptor was taken from a middle-aged man in good health. Sample: blood. CDR3: CASSLGASGGQETQYF. The CDR3 nucleotides read TGTGCCAGCAGCTTAGGGGCTAGCGGGGGCCAAGAGACCCAGTACTTC.